The entry that follows covers one T cell receptor beta chain sequence. The antigen is undetermined. This record comes from a study of Graves' ophthalmopathy and Graves' hyperthyroidism. With a duration under 3 months, ophthalmopathy in the donors showed moderate-to-severe activity, CAS ≥3 and NOSPECS ≥4. Other autoimmune disease, uncontrolled infection, pregnancy and lactation led to exclusion. PBMCs were obtained from roughly 9.4 ml of fresh peripheral blood. The V gene's germline CDR1 is LGHNA and CDR2 YSLEER. Trimming cost V 3 bases and J 6 bases, with 17 bases left between them. This CDR3 comprises 15 residues. Amplification of the TCR beta CDR3 regions used RNA transcripts (as template). First-round RT-PCR employed HTBI primers, with a second-round multiplex PCR after it. TCRdb reanalysed the multiplex PCR reads using MiXCR and keeps one entry per CDR3 protein. The data hold approximately 640,000 distinct CDR3 sequences, with 35% to 50% observed a single time.

Study-wide points: Ophthalmopathy progression was predicted with about 71% sensitivity and approximately 72% specificity.

The receptor's source is an adult man with Graves' ophthalmopathy. Sequencing was performed on peripheral blood. The chain employs TRBV4-3 and TRBJ1-2; D possibly corresponds to TRBD1 (5 bases). DNA for the CDR3: TGCGCCAGCAGCCAGGGGGGTCCGAGCAGCCATGGCTACACCTTC. Amino acids: CASSQGGPSSHGYTF.